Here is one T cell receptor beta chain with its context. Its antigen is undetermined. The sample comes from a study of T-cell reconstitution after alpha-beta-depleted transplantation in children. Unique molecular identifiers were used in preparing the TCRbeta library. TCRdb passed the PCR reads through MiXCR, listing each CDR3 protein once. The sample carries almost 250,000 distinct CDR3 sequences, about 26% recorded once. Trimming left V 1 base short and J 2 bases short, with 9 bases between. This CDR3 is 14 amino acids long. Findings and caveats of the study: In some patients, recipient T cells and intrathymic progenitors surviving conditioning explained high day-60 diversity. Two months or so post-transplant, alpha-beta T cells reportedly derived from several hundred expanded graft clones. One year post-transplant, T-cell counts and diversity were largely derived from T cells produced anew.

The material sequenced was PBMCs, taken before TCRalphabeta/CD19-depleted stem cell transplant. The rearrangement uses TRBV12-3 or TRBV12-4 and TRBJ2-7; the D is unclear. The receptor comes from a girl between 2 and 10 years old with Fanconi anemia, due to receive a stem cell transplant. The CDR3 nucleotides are TGTGCCAGCAGTTTAGGGCCAGGTCCCTACGAGCAGTACTTC. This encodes CASSLGPGPYEQYF.